The 26 T cell receptor beta chains below come from one sample, sequenced in a study of Tregs in tolerant kidney transplant recipients. Recipients received nonmyeloablative bone marrow transplants from related graft donors, with transient mixed chimerism. TCRdb keeps only in-frame clones here, not all; method: immunoSEQ multiplex PCR. The profile shows approximately 47,000 clones, roughly 87% of them singletons. The material was CD8+ T cells from blood (PBMCs), obtained 12 months after the transplant. Every receptor here comes from a human patient who received a combined kidney and bone marrow transplant. The graft donor may be the source of some T cells.

Only one count was recorded for this clone. This chain connects TRBV11-2 to TRBJ2-5; D gene unclear. Trimming removed 5 bases from V and 13 bases from J, with 17 bases in between. This CDR3 has 12 residues. Germline V gives CDR1 SGHAT, CDR2 FQNNGV. CDR3 sequence: CASSPAAYPGYF. Here the CDR3 DNA reads TGTGCCAGCAGCCCCGCCGCATACCCGGGGTACTTC.

The rearrangement joins TRBV4-1 to TRBJ1-1, with 10 bases fitting TRBD1. V shed 3 bases and J 0 bases; nucleotides not matched to a gene: 10. The CDR3 loop spans 18 amino acids. Germline V CDR1 and CDR2: MGHRA, YSYEKL. The CDR3 DNA follows: TGCGCCAGCAGCCACTTATCAGGACAGGGGGGCGTGAACACTGAAGCTTTCTTT. As protein: CASSHLSGQGGVNTEAFF.

The chain uses TRBV13 and TRBJ2-2, with 9 bases fitting TRBD1. The V gene's germline CDR1 is PRHDT and CDR2 FYEKMQ (reference sequence). After removal of 5 bases from V and 5 bases from J, the junction contained 6 bases not matched to a gene. The CDR3 totals 15 residues. The CDR3 DNA follows: TGTGCCAGCAGCACGGGACAGGGTGGAACCGGGGAGCTGTTTTTT. Protein product: CASSTGQGGTGELFF.

This clone came up once. V and J are TRBV18 and TRBJ1-2; 7 bases align to TRBD1. Unmatched junction bases numbered 15, after V lost 3 bases and J lost 5 bases. The CDR3 totals 17 residues. Per germline, CDR1 KGHSH and CDR2 LQKENI. The CDR3 spells CASSPARGRPSAYGYTF. Written as DNA, the CDR3 is TGTGCCAGCTCACCCGCCAGGGGGAGACCATCGGCGTATGGCTACACCTTC.

The V call is TRBV5-4, the J call TRBJ2-1; D is undetermined. The CDR3 covers 12 residues. V was cut by 1 base and J by 8 bases, with 7 bases left in between. The V gene's germline CDR1 is SGHNT and CDR2 YYREEE (reference sequence). CDR3 nucleotide sequence: TGTGCCAGCAGCTTGATGTTCGATGAGCAGTTCTTC. Its protein is CASSLMFDEQFF. The full variable domain, rest sourced from reference TRBV5-4 and TRBJ2-1, is ETGVTQSPTHLIKTRGQQVTLRCSSQSGHNTVSWYQQALGQGPQFIFQYYREEENGRGNFPPRFSGLQFPNYSSELNVNALELDDSALYLCASSLMFDEQFFGPGTRLTVL.

The chain has TRBV9 and TRBJ2-3, with TRBD2 identical over 7 bases. V dropped 0 bases and J dropped 3; count of bases not matched to a gene: 7. CDR3 length equals 16 residues. Germline assignment: CDR1 SGDLS and CDR2 YYNGEE. CDR3 in DNA: TGTGCCAGCAGCGTAGTTGGACTAGGGAGGACAGATACGCAGTATTTT. As protein: CASSVVGLGRTDTQYF.

The chain combines TRBV9 with TRBJ1-1, with D unresolved. The V gene lost 3 bases and the J gene lost 2 bases, with 14 bases spanning the gap. CDR3 length: 15 amino acids. Germline values: CDR1 SGDLS, CDR2 YYNGEE. CDR3 bases: TGTGCCAGCAGCGGGACGGGGAGACCTAACACTGAAGCTTTCTTT. Its protein product is CASSGTGRPNTEAFF.

This chain uses TRBV5-1 with TRBJ2-1; TRBD2 agrees at 9 bases. The CDR3 is 17 residues long. Germline loops: CDR1 SGHRS, CDR2 YFSETQ. With V trimmed by 3 bases and J by 3 bases, 10 bases remained unmatched. The CDR3 region has the DNA TGCGCCAGCAGCTCCCCGCTAAGCGGGGGGCACTACAATGAGCAGTTCTTC. Translation: CASSSPLSGGHYNEQFF.

The rearrangement joins TRBV11-2 to TRBJ2-6; 7 bases are a match to TRBD1. CDR1 is SGHAT and CDR2 is FQNNGV in the germline V gene. The length of the CDR3 is 17 residues. The trim removed 5 bases at V and 0 bases at J, leaving 7 bases unmatched. The DNA of the CDR3 is TGTGCCAGCAGCCCGGGACAGATCCACTCTGGGGCCAACGTCCTGACTTTC. It codes for CASSPGQIHSGANVLTF.

Judged by abundance, this clone is medium-sized. V and J are TRBV7-2 and TRBJ2-7, with 8 bases fitting TRBD2. Germline-derived CDR1 and CDR2 are SGHTA and FQGNSA. This CDR3 is built from 13 residues. With 5 bases clipped from V and 5 bases from J, the junction kept 5 bases outside the gene matches. CDR3 coding DNA: TGTGCCAGCAGCGTGTTTAGCGGGAACGAGCAGTACTTC. Protein: CASSVFSGNEQYF.

CDR3 in DNA: TGCGCCAGCAGCATAGGACAGGGATACAATGAGCAGTTCTTC. It codes for CASSIGQGYNEQFF. This chain joins TRBV5-1 and TRBJ2-1, with 8 positions matching TRBD1. Germline trimming cut 4 bases from V and 4 bases from J; bases unmatched to any gene: 4. Per germline, CDR1 SGHRS and CDR2 YFSETQ. This CDR3 region has 14 residues.

The chain uses TRBV27 and TRBJ2-2, with 14 bases aligning to TRBD2. CDR1 is MNHEY, CDR2 SMNVEV, per germline (reference sequence). This CDR3 spans 19 amino acids. J gave up 6 bases and V 4 bases, and 13 bases lay outside the gene matches. CDR3 loop: CASSSLRTSGGTKPGELFF. CDR3 bases: TGTGCCAGCAGTTCCCTTCGGACTAGCGGGGGGACCAAGCCCGGGGAGCTGTTTTTT.

The chain employs TRBV27 and TRBJ2-7; 9 bases are shared with TRBD1. In germline, CDR1 is MNHEY, CDR2 SMNVEV (reference sequence). Losses at the gene ends were 7 bases for V and 6 bases for J; bases not matched to a gene: 13. CDR3 length: 15 amino acids. The DNA of the CDR3 is TGTGCCAGCAAAGTTGGCGCTGGACAGGGGCTCGAGCAGTACTTC. It translates to CASKVGAGQGLEQYF.

The chain carries TRBV7-8 and TRBJ1-4, with no clear D. The ends were cut back, 1 base at V and 7 bases at J, with 16 bases in the middle. Germline loops: CDR1 SGHVS, CDR2 FQNEAQ. There are 16 residues in the CDR3. The CDR3 is CASSLVVADYGEKLFF. In nucleotides, the CDR3 is TGTGCCAGCAGCTTAGTTGTGGCGGACTACGGTGAAAAACTGTTTTTT.

V is TRBV19 and J is TRBJ2-1, with TRBD2 matching 7 bases. Per the germline V gene, CDR1 is LNHDA and CDR2 is SQIVND (reference sequence). Germline trimming cut 3 bases from V and 10 bases from J; bases unmatched to any gene: 6. CDR3 size: 13 residues. CDR3 protein: CASSILKGGEQFF. In DNA, the CDR3 is TGTGCCAGTAGTATTCTCAAGGGAGGGGAGCAGTTCTTC.

The V call is TRBV7-2, the J call TRBJ2-3; 11 bases match TRBD2. The V gene end was trimmed by 5 bases and the J gene end by 4 bases; junction bases not matched to a gene: 5. The CDR3 has 15 amino acids. The germline V gene encodes CDR1 SGHTA and CDR2 FQGNSA. DNA of the CDR3: TGTGCCAGCAGCCGTAGCGGGGGGGATTCAGATACGCAGTATTTT. It yields the protein CASSRSGGDSDTQYF. The full variable domain, its missing parts supplied by reference TRBV7-2 and TRBJ2-3, is GAGVSQSPSNKVTEKGKDVELRCDPISGHTALYWYRQSLGQGLEFLIYFQGNSAPDKSGLPSDRFSAERTGGSVSTLTIQRTQQEDSAVYLCASSRSGGDSDTQYFGPGTRLTVL.

This clone is labeled as medium-sized (0.01 to 0.1%). The chain links TRBV7-9 to TRBJ1-2, with a tentative D call TRBD1 (6 bases). Germline CDR1 and CDR2: SEHNR and FQNEAQ (reference sequence). This CDR3 is built from 14 residues. Trimming left V 1 base short and J 4 bases short, with 10 bases between. The CDR3 reads CASSLDQGSYGYTF. CDR3 in DNA: TGTGCCAGCAGCTTAGACCAGGGGTCCTATGGCTACACCTTC. Based on the CDR3 plus reference TRBV7-9 and TRBJ1-2, the full variable domain is DTGVSQNPRHKITKRGQNVTFRCDPISEHNRLYWYRQTLGQGPEFLTYFQNEAQLEKSRLLSDRFSAERPKGSFSTLEIQRTEQGDSAMYLCASSLDQGSYGYTFGSGTRLTVV.

The chain combines TRBV27 with TRBJ1-1, with unresolved D. Deletions cut 5 bases from V and 4 bases from J, with 8 bases between. The CDR3 is 12 amino acids. CDR1 is MNHEY, CDR2 SMNVEV, per germline (reference sequence). The CDR3 is CASSPGSTEAFF. CDR3 sequence (DNA): TGTGCCAGCAGTCCGGGGAGCACTGAAGCTTTCTTT.

The chain combines TRBV6-5 with TRBJ2-7; 9 nucleotides align to TRBD1. Germline V lookup: CDR1 MNHEY, CDR2 SVGAGI. V shed 6 bases and J 4 bases; nucleotides not matched to a gene: 4. This CDR3 has 13 residues. The chain's CDR3 is CASRPGQGYEQYF. CDR3 bases: TGTGCCAGCAGACCGGGACAGGGATACGAGCAGTACTTC.

This rearrangement joins TRBV10-3 to TRBJ2-3, with 9 bases identical to TRBD1. With V trimmed by 9 bases and J by 5 bases, 9 bases remained unmatched. Germline-derived CDR1 and CDR2 are ENHRY and SYGVKD. The CDR3 runs 14 residues. The CDR3 loop reads CAIAGTGRRDTQYF. The CDR3 DNA reads TGTGCCATTGCCGGGACAGGGAGGCGAGATACGCAGTATTTT.

This chain uses TRBV9 with TRBJ2-7; 10 bases fit TRBD1. Losses at the gene ends were 2 bases for V and 3 bases for J; bases not matched to a gene: 8. CDR1 SGDLS and CDR2 YYNGEE come from the germline V gene. This CDR3 has 16 amino acids. The CDR3 DNA follows: TGTGCCAGCAGCGTCAGCGTTGGGGACAGGGGCTACGAGCAGTACTTC. It yields the protein CASSVSVGDRGYEQYF.

Regarding this clone: The identical CDR3 is also encoded by other nucleotide sequences in the sample. The chain uses TRBV11-2 and TRBJ2-1, with D unresolved. Trimming stripped 1 base from V and 5 bases from J, with 9 bases between. Germline lookup yields CDR1 SGHAT and CDR2 FQNNGV. This CDR3 region has 14 residues. This CDR3 reads CASSLAPRDNEQFF. CDR3 coding DNA: TGTGCCAGCAGCTTAGCCCCCCGTGACAATGAGCAGTTCTTC.

The chain is built from TRBV4-3 and TRBJ2-7; D perhaps matches TRBD2 (5 bases). The V gene's germline CDR1 is LGHNA and CDR2 YSLEER. The CDR3 runs to 16 residues. Trimming stripped 0 bases from V and 0 bases from J, with 12 bases between. CDR3 residues: CASSQDQTTFSYEQYF. The CDR3 nucleotides are TGCGCCAGCAGCCAAGACCAGACTACCTTCTCCTACGAGCAGTACTTC.

This clone was picked up one time. The chain has TRBV11-2 and TRBJ2-5, with 8 bases fitting TRBD2. The germline V gene encodes CDR1 SGHAT and CDR2 FQNNGV. The CDR3 has 13 amino acids. The V segment lost 5 bases and the J segment 4 bases; nucleotides outside the gene matches: 3. The CDR3 here is CASSLGGGETQYF. The DNA for the CDR3 is TGTGCCAGCAGCCTCGGGGGGGGAGAGACCCAGTACTTC.

The rearrangement joins TRBV7-6 to TRBJ2-3; D is unclear. Trimming cost V 2 bases and J 1 base, with 7 bases left between them. Germline CDR1 and CDR2: SGHVS and FNYEAQ. The CDR3 spans 14 residues. The CDR3 spells CASSLRSGTDTQYF. In nucleotides, the CDR3 is TGTGCCAGCAGCTTAAGATCGGGCACAGATACGCAGTATTTT.

In its sample, this clone was seen once. The V call is TRBV4-2, the J call TRBJ2-5, with 9 bases fitting TRBD1. J gave up 2 bases and V 8 bases, and 3 bases lay outside the gene matches. Germline CDR1 and CDR2: LGHNA and YNFKEQ. This CDR3 is 13 amino acids long. CDR3 protein: CASGGQGQETQYF. CDR3 nucleotide sequence: TGTGCCAGCGGGGGACAGGGTCAAGAGACCCAGTACTTC.